The subject of this entry is one T cell receptor beta chain. Its antigen is unknown. Using immunoSEQ multiplex PCR, the repertoire was profiled, and TCRdb retains in-frame clones only, with some absent. The sample has 80,000 to 95,000 clones, about 86% seen once. These data originate in a study of OX40 agonist ivuxolimab in advanced cancers. In the study overall: Ivuxolimab, an antibody that agonizes OX40 (CD134), was administered to the patients. Study-wide findings and caveats: Among expanded peripheral T cells, antigen specificity went undetermined. Within 6 weeks, CD4+ and CD8+ blood T cells expanded clonally at 0.1 to 3.0 mg/kg.

Individuals having autoimmune disease history or systemic immunosuppression were not enrolled. Sequenced here: CD4+ or CD8+ T cells sorted from blood, sampled in a trial of the OX40 agonist ivuxolimab. The source is an adult with an advanced solid tumor such as melanoma, head and neck, liver or kidney cancer.

Written as DNA, the CDR3 is TGTGCCAGTTCGGGCCCCTATAATTCACCCCTCCACTTT. This gives the protein CASSGPYNSPLHF. The genes are TRBV6-5 and TRBJ1-6; D is ambiguous. V was cut by 9 bases and J by 2 bases, with 8 bases left in between. CDR3 length: 13 amino acids. Germline CDR1 is MNHEY and CDR2 is SVGAGI.